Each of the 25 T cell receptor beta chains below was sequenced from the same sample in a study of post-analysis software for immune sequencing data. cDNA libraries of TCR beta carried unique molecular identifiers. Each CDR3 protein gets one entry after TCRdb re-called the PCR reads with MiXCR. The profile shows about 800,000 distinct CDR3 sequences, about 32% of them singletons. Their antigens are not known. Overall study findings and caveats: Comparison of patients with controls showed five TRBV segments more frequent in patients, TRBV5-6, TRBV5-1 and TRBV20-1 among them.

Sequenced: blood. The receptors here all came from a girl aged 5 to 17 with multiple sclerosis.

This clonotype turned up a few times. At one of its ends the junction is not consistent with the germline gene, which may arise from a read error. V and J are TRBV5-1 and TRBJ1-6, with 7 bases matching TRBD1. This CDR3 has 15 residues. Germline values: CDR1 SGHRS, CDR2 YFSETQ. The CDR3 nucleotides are TGCGCCAGCAGTTTGGAACAGGGGTATAATTCACCCCTCCACTTT. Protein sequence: CASSLEQGYNSPLHF. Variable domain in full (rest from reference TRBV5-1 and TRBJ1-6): KAGVTQTPRYLIKTRGQQVTLSCSPISGHRSVSWYQQTPGQGLQFLFEYFSETQRNKGNFPGRFSGRQFSNSRSEMNVSTLELGDSALYLCASSLEQGYNSPLHFGNGTRLTVT.

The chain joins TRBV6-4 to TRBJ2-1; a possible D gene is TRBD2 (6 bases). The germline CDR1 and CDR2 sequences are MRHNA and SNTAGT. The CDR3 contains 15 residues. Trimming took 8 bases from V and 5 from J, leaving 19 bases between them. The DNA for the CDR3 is TGTGCCAGCTCCACCCCGGGGGAGCCAAACAATGAGCAGTTCTTC. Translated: CASSTPGEPNNEQFF.

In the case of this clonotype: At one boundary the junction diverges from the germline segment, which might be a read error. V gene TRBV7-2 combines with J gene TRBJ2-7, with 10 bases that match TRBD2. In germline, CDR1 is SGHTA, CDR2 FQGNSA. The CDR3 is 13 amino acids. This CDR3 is CASGLAGGYEQYF. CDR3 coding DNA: TGTGCCAGCGGCTTAGCGGGAGGTTACGAGCAGTACTTC.

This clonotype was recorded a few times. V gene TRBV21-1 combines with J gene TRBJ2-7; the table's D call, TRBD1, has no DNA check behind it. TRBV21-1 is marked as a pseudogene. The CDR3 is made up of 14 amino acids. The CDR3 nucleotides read TGTGCCAGCAGGAGAAGAGCAGGGGGCTACGAGCAGTACTTC. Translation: CASRRRAGGYEQYF.

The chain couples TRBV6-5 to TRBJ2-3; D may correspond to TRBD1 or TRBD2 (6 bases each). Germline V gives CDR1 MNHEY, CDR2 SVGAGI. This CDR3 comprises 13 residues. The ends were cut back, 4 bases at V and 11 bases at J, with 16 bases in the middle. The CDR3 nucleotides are TGTGCCAGCAGTTCGGGGGCGGTCGCCTGGCAGTATTTT. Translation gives CASSSGAVAWQYF.

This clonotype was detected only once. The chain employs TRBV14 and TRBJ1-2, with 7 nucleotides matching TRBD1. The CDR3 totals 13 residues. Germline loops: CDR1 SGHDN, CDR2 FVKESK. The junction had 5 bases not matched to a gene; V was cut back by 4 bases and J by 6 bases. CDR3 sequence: CASSPRQGHGYTF. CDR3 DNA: TGTGCCAGCAGCCCCCGACAGGGTCATGGCTACACCTTC.

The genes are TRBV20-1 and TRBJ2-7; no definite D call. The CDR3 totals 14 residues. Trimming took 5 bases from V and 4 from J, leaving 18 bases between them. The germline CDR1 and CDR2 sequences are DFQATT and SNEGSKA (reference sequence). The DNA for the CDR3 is TGCAGTGCTCCAGGCCGCACCGGTGGGTACGAGCAGTACTTC. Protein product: CSAPGRTGGYEQYF.

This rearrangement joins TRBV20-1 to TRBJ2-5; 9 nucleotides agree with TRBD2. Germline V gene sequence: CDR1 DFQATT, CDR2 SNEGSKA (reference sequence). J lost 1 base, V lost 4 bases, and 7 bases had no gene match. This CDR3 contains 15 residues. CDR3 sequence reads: CSATGTSLPQETQYF. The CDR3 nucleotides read TGCAGTGCTACCGGGACTAGCTTACCCCAAGAGACCCAGTACTTC.

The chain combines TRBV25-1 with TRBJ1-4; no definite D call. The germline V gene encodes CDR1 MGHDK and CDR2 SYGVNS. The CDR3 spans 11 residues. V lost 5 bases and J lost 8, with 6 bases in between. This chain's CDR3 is CASSTAEKLFF. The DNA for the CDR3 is TGTGCCAGCAGTACGGCGGAAAAACTGTTTTTT.

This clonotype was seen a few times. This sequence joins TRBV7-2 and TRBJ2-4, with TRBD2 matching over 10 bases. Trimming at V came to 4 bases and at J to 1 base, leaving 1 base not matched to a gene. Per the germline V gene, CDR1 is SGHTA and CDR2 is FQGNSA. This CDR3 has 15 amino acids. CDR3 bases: TGTGCCAGCAGCTCGGGACTAGCGGCCAAAAACATTCAGTACTTC. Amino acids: CASSSGLAAKNIQYF.

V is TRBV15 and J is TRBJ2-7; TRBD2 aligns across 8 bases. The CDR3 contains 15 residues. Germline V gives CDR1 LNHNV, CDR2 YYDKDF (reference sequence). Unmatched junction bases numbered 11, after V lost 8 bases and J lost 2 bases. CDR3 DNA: TGTGCCACCGTACCACGGGGGGGTTATGCCTACGAGCAGTACTTC. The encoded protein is CATVPRGGYAYEQYF.

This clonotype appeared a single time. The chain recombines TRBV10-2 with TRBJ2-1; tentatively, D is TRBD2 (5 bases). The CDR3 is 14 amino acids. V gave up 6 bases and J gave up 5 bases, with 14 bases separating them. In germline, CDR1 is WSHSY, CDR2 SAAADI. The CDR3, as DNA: TGCGCCAGCAGATCCACGGGATCAAACAATGAGCAGTTCTTC. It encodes CASRSTGSNNEQFF.

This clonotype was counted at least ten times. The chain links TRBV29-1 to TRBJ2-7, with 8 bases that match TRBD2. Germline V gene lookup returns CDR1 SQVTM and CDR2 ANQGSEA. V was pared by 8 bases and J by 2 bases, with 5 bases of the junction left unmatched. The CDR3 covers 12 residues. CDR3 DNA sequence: TGCAGCTCGGGAGCGGGGGCCTACGAGCAGTACTTC. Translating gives CSSGAGAYEQYF.

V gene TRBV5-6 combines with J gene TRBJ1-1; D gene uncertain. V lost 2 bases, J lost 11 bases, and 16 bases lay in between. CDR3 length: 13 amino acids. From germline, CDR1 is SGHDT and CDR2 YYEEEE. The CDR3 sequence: CASSFWHAREAFF. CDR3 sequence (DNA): TGTGCCAGCAGCTTCTGGCACGCTCGGGAGGCTTTCTTT.

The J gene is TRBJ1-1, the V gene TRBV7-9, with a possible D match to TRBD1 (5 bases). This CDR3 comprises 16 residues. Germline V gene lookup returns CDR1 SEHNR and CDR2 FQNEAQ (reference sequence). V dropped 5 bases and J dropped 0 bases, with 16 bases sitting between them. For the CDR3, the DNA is TGTGCCAGCAGCCCGAGGCAGGACACCCTGAACACTGAAGCTTTCTTT. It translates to CASSPRQDTLNTEAFF.

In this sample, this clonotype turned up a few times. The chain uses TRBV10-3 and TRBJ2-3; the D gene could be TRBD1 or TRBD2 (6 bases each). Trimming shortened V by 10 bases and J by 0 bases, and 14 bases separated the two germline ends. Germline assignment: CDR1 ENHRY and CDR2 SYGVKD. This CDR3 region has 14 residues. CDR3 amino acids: CATLEGVSTDTQYF. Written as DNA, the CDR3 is TGTGCCACCCTGGAGGGGGTTAGCACAGATACGCAGTATTTT.

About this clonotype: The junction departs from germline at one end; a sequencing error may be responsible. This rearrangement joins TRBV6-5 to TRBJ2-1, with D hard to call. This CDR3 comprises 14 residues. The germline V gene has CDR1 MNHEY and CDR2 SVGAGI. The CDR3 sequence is CAGSYVAGAGEQFF. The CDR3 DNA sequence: TGTGCCGGCAGTTACGTCGCAGGAGCCGGTGAGCAGTTCTTC.

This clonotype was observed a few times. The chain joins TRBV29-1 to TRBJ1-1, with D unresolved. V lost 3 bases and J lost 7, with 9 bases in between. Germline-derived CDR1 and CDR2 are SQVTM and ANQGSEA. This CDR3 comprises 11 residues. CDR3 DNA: TGCAGCGTTGATGGTGGGAATGAAGCTTTCTTT. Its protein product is CSVDGGNEAFF.

The CDR3 sequence is CASSLGDRDTEAFF. The DNA for the CDR3 is TGCGCCAGCAGCTTAGGGGACAGGGACACTGAAGCTTTCTTT. The chain has TRBV5-1 and TRBJ1-1; 9 bases are a match to TRBD1. CDR1 is SGHRS, CDR2 YFSETQ, per germline. This CDR3 has 14 residues. V shed 2 bases and J 3 bases; nucleotides not matched to a gene: 2.

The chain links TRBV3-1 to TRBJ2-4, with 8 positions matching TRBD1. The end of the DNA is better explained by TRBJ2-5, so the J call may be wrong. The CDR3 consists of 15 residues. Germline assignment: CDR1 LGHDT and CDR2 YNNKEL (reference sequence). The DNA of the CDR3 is TGTGCCAGCAGCTCCTCCGTGACAGGGGAGGAGACCCAGTACTTC. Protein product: CASSSSVTGEETQYF.

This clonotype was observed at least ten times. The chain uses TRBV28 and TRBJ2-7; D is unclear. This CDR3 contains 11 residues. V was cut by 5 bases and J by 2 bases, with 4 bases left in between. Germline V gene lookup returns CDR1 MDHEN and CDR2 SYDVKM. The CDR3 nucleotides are TGTGCCAGCAGTCTTCCCTACGAGCAGTACTTC. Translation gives CASSLPYEQYF.

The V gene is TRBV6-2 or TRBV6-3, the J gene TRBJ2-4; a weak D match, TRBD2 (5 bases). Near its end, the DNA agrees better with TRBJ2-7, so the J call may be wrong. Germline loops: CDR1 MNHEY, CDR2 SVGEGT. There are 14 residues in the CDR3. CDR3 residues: CASSYGGGGGEQYF. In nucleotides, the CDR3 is TGTGCCAGCAGTTACGGAGGAGGAGGTGGCGAGCAGTACTTC.

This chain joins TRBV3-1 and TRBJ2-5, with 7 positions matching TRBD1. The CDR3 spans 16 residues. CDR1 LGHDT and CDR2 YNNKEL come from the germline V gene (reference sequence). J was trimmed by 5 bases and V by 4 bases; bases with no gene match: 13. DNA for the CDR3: TGTGCCAGCAGCCGAGCCCGACAGGGTTGGACGGAGACCCAGTACTTC. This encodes CASSRARQGWTETQYF.

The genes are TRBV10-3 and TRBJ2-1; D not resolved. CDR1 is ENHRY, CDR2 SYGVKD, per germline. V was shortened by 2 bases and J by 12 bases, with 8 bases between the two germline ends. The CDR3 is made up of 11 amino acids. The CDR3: CAISEDLGQFF. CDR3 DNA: TGTGCCATCAGTGAGGATCTCGGGCAGTTCTTC.

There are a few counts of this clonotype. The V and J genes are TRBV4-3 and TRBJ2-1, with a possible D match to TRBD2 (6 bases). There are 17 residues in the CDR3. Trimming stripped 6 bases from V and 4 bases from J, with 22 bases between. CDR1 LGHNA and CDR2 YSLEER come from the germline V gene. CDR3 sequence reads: CASSLGSGVSRYNEQFF. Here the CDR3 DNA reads TGCGCCAGCAGTCTAGGCTCGGGAGTTTCTCGATACAATGAGCAGTTCTTC.